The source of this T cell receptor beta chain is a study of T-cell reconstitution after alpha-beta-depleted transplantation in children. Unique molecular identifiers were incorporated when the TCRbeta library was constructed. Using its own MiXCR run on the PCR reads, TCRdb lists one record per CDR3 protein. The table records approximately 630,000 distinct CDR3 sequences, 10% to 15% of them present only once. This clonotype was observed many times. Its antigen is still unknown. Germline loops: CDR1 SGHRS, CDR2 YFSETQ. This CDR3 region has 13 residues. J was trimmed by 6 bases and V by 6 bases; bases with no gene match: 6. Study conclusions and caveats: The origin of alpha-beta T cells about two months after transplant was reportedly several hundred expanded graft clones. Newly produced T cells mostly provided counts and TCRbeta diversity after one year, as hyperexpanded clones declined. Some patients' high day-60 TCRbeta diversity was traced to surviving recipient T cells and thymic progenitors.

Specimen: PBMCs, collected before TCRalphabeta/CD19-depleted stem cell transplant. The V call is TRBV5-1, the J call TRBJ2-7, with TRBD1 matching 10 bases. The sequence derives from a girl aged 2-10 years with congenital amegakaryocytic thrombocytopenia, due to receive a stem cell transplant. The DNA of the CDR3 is TGCGCCAGCACCCGGGACAGGGGACCCGAGCAGTACTTC. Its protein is CASTRDRGPEQYF.